Listed below are T cell receptor beta chains from one sample, sequenced in a study of T cell repertoires in cytomegalovirus infection. TCRdb processed the reads anew with MiXCR; each CDR3 protein has one entry. The data contain some 180,000 distinct CDR3 sequences, roughly 19% of them singletons. The sequenced sample consisted of PBMCs. These receptors were taken from a human donor in good health (CMV status not recorded). Some clones in this sample may be carry-over from other donors' samples. Both conserved end residues are part of each CDR3. The order of the fields is clone size, J gene, D gene, V gene, CDR3 protein, CDR3 DNA. The D gene is left open where the match is weak. Clone size, where shown, is once, few, many, or a class for clones that have expanded.

>many|TRBJ2-7|TRBD2|TRBV19
CASRTSVQKGEQYF
TGTGCCAGTAGGACTAGCGTCCAAAAGGGCGAGCAGTACTTC
>-|TRBJ2-5|-|TRBV5-1
CASSLYTGEETQYF
TGCGCCAGCAGCTTGTATACGGGAGAAGAGACCCAGTACTTC
>-|TRBJ2-5|-|TRBV5-6
CASSSQRETQYF
TGTGCCAGCAGCTCTCAGCGGGAGACCCAGTACTTC
>few|TRBJ2-7|TRBD2|TRBV28
CASSFRLELAGGGYEQYF
TGTGCCAGCAGTTTCCGCCTTGAACTAGCGGGAGGGGGGTACGAGCAGTACTTC
>-|TRBJ2-7|-|TRBV29-1
CSVNRDTYEQYF
TGCAGCGTGAACAGGGATACCTACGAGCAGTACTTC
>many|TRBJ2-7|-|TRBV7-2
CASSLALTPLRGYEQYF
TGTGCCAGCAGCTTAGCGTTGACACCTCTGAGGGGCTACGAGCAGTACTTC
>few|TRBJ2-2|TRBD1|TRBV12-3/TRBV12-4
CASSLRTGLDPGELFF
TGTGCCAGCAGTTTACGGACAGGACTCGACCCCGGGGAGCTGTTTTTT
>-|TRBJ2-3|TRBD2|TRBV2
CASRGLAGGTQYF
TGTGCCAGCCGGGGACTAGCGGGAGGAACGCAGTATTTT
>-|TRBJ2-5|-|TRBV6-1
CASSGEDSYETQYF
TGTGCCAGCAGTGGGGAAGACAGTTATGAGACCCAGTACTTC
>-|TRBJ2-5|TRBD1|TRBV2
CASRGLDRGHETQYF
TGTGCCAGCAGGGGCTTGGACAGGGGGCATGAGACCCAGTACTTC
>-|TRBJ2-1|TRBD2|TRBV12-3/TRBV12-4
CASSLVALGLAGGYNEQFF
TGTGCCAGCAGTTTAGTGGCCCTTGGACTAGCGGGAGGCTACAATGAGCAGTTCTTC
>-|TRBJ1-1|-|TRBV28
CASSLPGRLNTEAFF
TGTGCCAGCAGTTTACCCGGCAGGTTGAACACTGAAGCTTTCTTT
>many|TRBJ2-6|-|TRBV28
CASSRLISGANVLTF
TGTGCCAGCAGCAGACTGATCTCTGGGGCCAACGTCCTGACTTTC
>many|TRBJ1-4|-|TRBV7-9
CASSAEQSGKLFF
TGTGCCAGCAGCGCCGAACAAAGTGGAAAACTGTTTTTT
>few|TRBJ2-2|-|TRBV27
CASRLNRGTGELFF
TGTGCCAGCAGACTTAACCGAGGGACCGGGGAGCTGTTTTTT
>-|TRBJ2-5|-|TRBV11-2
CASSLALGGGQRETQYF
TGTGCCAGCAGCTTAGCCCTCGGGGGCGGTCAACGGGAGACCCAGTACTTC
>many|TRBJ2-3|-|TRBV11-2
CASSLVMGSGADTQYF
TGTGCCAGCAGCTTAGTGATGGGATCTGGGGCAGATACGCAGTATTTT
>-|TRBJ2-5|-|TRBV11-3
CASSGRVAQYF
TGTGCCAGCAGCGGCAGGGTGGCCCAGTACTTC
>few|TRBJ2-2|-|TRBV12-3/TRBV12-4
CASSLGGPELFF
TGTGCCAGCAGTTTGGGGGGTCCGGAGCTGTTTTTT
>-|TRBJ1-5|-|TRBV11-2
CASSLEAHQPQHF
TGTGCCAGCAGCCTGGAGGCCCATCAGCCCCAGCATTTT
>many|TRBJ1-2|-|TRBV7-2
CASSLDSQSGGYTF
TGTGCCAGCAGCTTAGACTCGCAGTCGGGAGGCTACACCTTC
>-|TRBJ2-3|-|TRBV2
CASSELARTDTQYF
TGTGCCAGCAGTGAATTAGCCCGCACAGATACGCAGTATTTT